Following are 14 T cell receptor beta chains from one sample sequenced in a study of control samples from healthy donors and cancer patients. The assay was immunoSEQ multiplex PCR, and TCRdb's table has in-frame clones only and misses some. The table has roughly 130,000 clones, 75% to 95% seen once; the top ten hold 2.5%. Sequenced: blood. Receptors originate from a man between 18 and 29 years old in good health.

The J gene is TRBJ1-5, the V gene TRBV7-3; possibly TRBD1 for D (6 bases). The V gene lost 5 bases and the J gene lost 0 bases, with 14 bases spanning the gap. CDR3 length: 16 residues. CDR1 and CDR2 from the germline V gene are SGHTA and FQGTGA. CDR3 nucleotide sequence: TGTGCCAGCAGCCCAAGACAGGCATATAGCAATCAGCCCCAGCATTTT. It yields the protein CASSPRQAYSNQPQHF.

This clone appeared a single time. This chain connects TRBV2 to TRBJ1-4, with 7 nucleotides matching TRBD1. Per germline, CDR1 SNHLY and CDR2 FYNNEI. This CDR3 has 14 residues. V was pared by 6 bases and J by 7 bases, with 8 bases of the junction left unmatched. CDR3 in amino acids: CASSTGVRSEKLFF. As DNA, the CDR3 is TGTGCCAGCAGCACAGGGGTTCGGAGTGAAAAACTGTTTTTT. Looking up the rest from reference TRBV2 and TRBJ1-4 gives the full variable domain: EPEVTQTPSHQVTQMGQEVILRCVPISNHLYFYWYRQILGQKVEFLVSFYNNEISEKSEIFDDQFSVERPDGSNFTLKIRSTKLEDSAMYFCASSTGVRSEKLFFGSGTQLSVL.

This clone was seen only once. The chain links TRBV24-1 to TRBJ2-2; 9 bases match TRBD1. Germline CDR1 KGHDR, CDR2 SFDVKD. V shed 4 bases, J shed 6 bases, and the junction held 8 bases outside the gene matches. CDR3 size: 16 residues. Written as DNA, the CDR3 is TGTGCCACCAGTGACCTACAGGGGGCGAGGCCCGGGGAGCTGTTTTTT. As protein: CATSDLQGARPGELFF.

This clone was counted between two and nine times. Other DNA sequences in the sample encode the same CDR3. The gene calls are TRBV7-3 and TRBJ2-5; possible D gene TRBD1, 6 bases. Germline loops: CDR1 SGHTA, CDR2 FQGTGA. The CDR3 has 13 residues. V was cut by 5 bases and J by 2 bases, with 9 bases left in between. CDR3 nucleotides: TGTGCCAGCAGCAAGGACAGACAAGAGACCCAGTACTTC. As protein: CASSKDRQETQYF.

The V and J genes are TRBV4-3 and TRBJ2-2; 9 nucleotides match TRBD2. Trimming cost V 2 bases and J 7 bases; bases outside gene matches: 11. The CDR3 sequence is 17 residues long. CDR1 is LGHNA and CDR2 is YSLEER in the germline V gene. Written as DNA, the CDR3 is TGCGCCAGCAGCCAAAGCTGGGCGGGAGGGCCTTTCGGGGAGCTGTTTTTT. Protein product: CASSQSWAGGPFGELFF.

The genes are TRBV7-6 and TRBJ2-2; no clear D gene. Trimming stripped 3 bases from V and 5 bases from J, with 10 bases between. The CDR3 is 14 amino acids. Germline V gives CDR1 SGHVS, CDR2 FNYEAQ. The CDR3 is CASSFIQSTGELFF. The CDR3 DNA sequence: TGTGCCAGCAGCTTCATACAAAGTACCGGGGAGCTGTTTTTT.

The genes are TRBV27 and TRBJ2-1; 10 bases align to TRBD2. The CDR3 is 15 amino acids. V lost 4 bases and J lost 8; bases outside the gene matches: 8. The germline CDR1 and CDR2 sequences are MNHEY and SMNVEV (reference sequence). CDR3 residues: CASSSRLAGVYEQFF. CDR3 coding DNA: TGTGCCAGCAGTTCCCGGCTAGCGGGAGTCTATGAGCAGTTCTTC.

J is TRBJ2-3 and V is TRBV6-1, with 11 nucleotides matching TRBD2. After removal of 2 bases from V and 2 bases from J, the junction contained 12 bases not matched to a gene. Germline lookup yields CDR1 MNHNS and CDR2 SASEGT. The length of the CDR3 is 19 residues. In nucleotides, the CDR3 is TGTGCCAGCAGTGAATTCCCGTTAGCGGGAGGGCCCCCCACAGATACGCAGTATTTT. It is translated as CASSEFPLAGGPPTDTQYF.

This clone was observed a few times. V is TRBV28 and J is TRBJ1-2, with D tentatively TRBD1 (5 bases). Germline assignment: CDR1 MDHEN and CDR2 SYDVKM. The ends were cut back, 4 bases at V and 8 bases at J, with 20 bases in the middle. This CDR3 is 15 amino acids long. The CDR3 loop is CASSSLASGKEGYTF. The CDR3, as DNA: TGTGCCAGCAGTTCCCTCGCATCAGGGAAGGAGGGCTACACCTTC.

This clone was counted once. The chain recombines TRBV18 with TRBJ2-7; 9 positions agree with TRBD1. This CDR3 spans 15 amino acids. Trimming took 2 bases from V and 0 from J; bases not matched to a gene: 2. The germline V gene encodes CDR1 KGHSH and CDR2 LQKENI. The CDR3 coding sequence is TGTGCCAGCTCACCAGCGGGACAGGGCTCCTACGAGCAGTACGTC. This gives the protein CASSPAGQGSYEQYV.

The chain joins TRBV5-5 to TRBJ2-2, with 10 nucleotides matching TRBD2. Per germline, CDR1 SGHKS and CDR2 YYEKEE (reference sequence). V lost 0 bases and J lost 0; bases outside the gene matches: 2. CDR3 length: 17 amino acids. The CDR3 loop is CASSLDSGGTNTGELFF. CDR3 bases: TGTGCCAGCAGCTTGGATAGCGGGGGGACGAACACCGGGGAGCTGTTTTTT. The full variable domain, in which reference TRBV5-5 and TRBJ2-2 provide the parts outside the CDR3, is DAGVTQSPTHLIKTRGQQVTLRCSPISGHKSVSWYQQVLGQGPQFIFQYYEKEERGRGNFPDRFSARQFPNYSSELNVNALLLGDSALYLCASSLDSGGTNTGELFFGEGSRLTVL.

This chain uses TRBV2 with TRBJ2-5; 8 bases are a match to TRBD1. Per the germline V gene, CDR1 is SNHLY and CDR2 is FYNNEI. The CDR3 is 13 amino acids. V lost 6 bases to trimming and J lost 2 bases; unmatched junction nucleotides: 2. The CDR3 coding sequence is TGTGCCAGCAGAGGGACAGGACAAGAGACCCAGTACTTC. This gives the protein CASRGTGQETQYF.

This chain links TRBV2 with TRBJ1-5; D might be TRBD1 (5 bases). The CDR3 has 14 amino acids. Between the trimmed V and J ends, which lost 6 bases and 3 bases, there was a span of 12 bases. CDR1 SNHLY and CDR2 FYNNEI come from the germline V gene. The CDR3 spells CASSAETDNQPQHF. CDR3 coding DNA: TGTGCCAGCAGCGCCGAGACAGACAATCAGCCCCAGCATTTT.

V is TRBV2 and J is TRBJ1-6, with D perhaps TRBD1 (5 bases). Germline assignment: CDR1 SNHLY and CDR2 FYNNEI. The CDR3 has 16 residues. The ends were cut back, 1 base at V and 2 bases at J, with 9 bases in the middle. The CDR3 nucleotides read TGTGCCAGCAGTGAAGAGGGGTTGACCTATAATTCACCCCTCCACTTT. It yields the protein CASSEEGLTYNSPLHF.